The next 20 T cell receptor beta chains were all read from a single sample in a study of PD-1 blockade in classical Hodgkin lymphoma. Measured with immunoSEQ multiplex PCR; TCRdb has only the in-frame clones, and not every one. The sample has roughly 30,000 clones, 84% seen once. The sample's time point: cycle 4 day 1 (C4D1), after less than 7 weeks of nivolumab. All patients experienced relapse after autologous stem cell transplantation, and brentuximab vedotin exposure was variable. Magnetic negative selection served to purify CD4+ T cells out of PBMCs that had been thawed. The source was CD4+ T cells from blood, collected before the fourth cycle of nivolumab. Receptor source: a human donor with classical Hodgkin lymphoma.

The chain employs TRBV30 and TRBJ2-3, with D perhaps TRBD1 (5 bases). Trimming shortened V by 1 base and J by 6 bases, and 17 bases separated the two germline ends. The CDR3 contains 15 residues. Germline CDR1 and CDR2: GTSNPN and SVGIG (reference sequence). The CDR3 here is CAWSEWYQGGDTQYF. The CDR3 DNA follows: TGTGCCTGGAGTGAATGGTACCAGGGTGGCGATACGCAGTATTTT. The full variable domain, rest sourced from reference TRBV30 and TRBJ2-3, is SQTIHQWPATLVQPVGSPLSLECTVEGTSNPNLYWYRQAAGRGLQLLFYSVGIGQISSEVPQNLSASRPQDRQFILSSKKLLLSDSGFYLCAWSEWYQGGDTQYFGPGTRLTVL.

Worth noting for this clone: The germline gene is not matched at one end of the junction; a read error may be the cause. CDR3 sequence reads: CASSLVNFNQETQYF. For the CDR3, the DNA is TGTGCCAGCAGCTTAGTTAATTTCAACCAGGAGACCCAGTACTTC. The genes are TRBV7-2 and TRBJ2-5, with D uncertain. CDR3 length equals 15 residues. CDR1 is SGHTA and CDR2 is FQGNSA in the germline V gene.

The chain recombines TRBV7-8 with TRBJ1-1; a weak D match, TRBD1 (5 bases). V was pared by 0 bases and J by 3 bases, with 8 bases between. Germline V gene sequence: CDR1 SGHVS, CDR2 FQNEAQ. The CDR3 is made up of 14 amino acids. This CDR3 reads CASSLATAYTEAFF. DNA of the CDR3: TGTGCCAGCAGCTTAGCGACAGCTTACACTGAAGCTTTCTTT. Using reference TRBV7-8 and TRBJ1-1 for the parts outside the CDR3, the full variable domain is GAGVSQSPRYKVAKRGQDVALRCDPISGHVSLFWYQQALGQGPEFLTYFQNEAQLDKSGLPSDRFFAERPEGSVSTLKIQRTQQEDSAVYLCASSLATAYTEAFFGQGTRLTVV.

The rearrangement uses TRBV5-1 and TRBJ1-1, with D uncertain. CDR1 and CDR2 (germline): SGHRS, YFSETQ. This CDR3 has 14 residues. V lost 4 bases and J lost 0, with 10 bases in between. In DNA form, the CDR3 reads TGCGCCAGCAGCACCGGACGGTTGAACACTGAAGCTTTCTTT. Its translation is CASSTGRLNTEAFF.

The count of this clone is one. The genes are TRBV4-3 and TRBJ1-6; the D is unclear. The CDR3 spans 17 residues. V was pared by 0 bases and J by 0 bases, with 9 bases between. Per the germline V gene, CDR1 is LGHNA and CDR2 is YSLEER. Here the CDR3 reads CASSQEVVVSYNSPLHF. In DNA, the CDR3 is TGCGCCAGCAGCCAAGAAGTCGTGGTCTCCTATAATTCACCCCTCCACTTT.

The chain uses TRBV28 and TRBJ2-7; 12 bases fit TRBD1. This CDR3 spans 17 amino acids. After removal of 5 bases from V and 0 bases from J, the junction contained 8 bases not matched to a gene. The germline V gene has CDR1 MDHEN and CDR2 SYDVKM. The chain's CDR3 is CASSTGTGGTSSYEQYF. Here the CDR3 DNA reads TGTGCCAGCAGTACCGGGACAGGGGGCACCAGCTCCTACGAGCAGTACTTC. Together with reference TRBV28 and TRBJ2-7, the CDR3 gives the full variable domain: DVKVTQSSRYLVKRTGEKVFLECVQDMDHENMFWYRQDPGLGLRLIYFSYDVKMKEKGDIPEGYSVSREKKERFSLILESASTNQTSMYLCASSTGTGGTSSYEQYFGPGTRLTVT.

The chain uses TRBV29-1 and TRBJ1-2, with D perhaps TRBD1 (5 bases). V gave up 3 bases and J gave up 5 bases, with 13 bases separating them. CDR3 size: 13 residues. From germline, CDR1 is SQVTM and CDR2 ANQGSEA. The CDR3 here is CSVEFGGRYGYTF. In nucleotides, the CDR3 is TGCAGCGTTGAGTTCGGGGGAAGGTATGGCTACACCTTC. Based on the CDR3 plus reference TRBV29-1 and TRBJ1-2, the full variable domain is SAVISQKPSRDICQRGTSLTIQCQVDSQVTMMFWYRQQPGQSLTLIATANQGSEATYESGFVIDKFPISRPNLTFSTLTVSNMSPEDSSIYLCSVEFGGRYGYTFGSGTRLTVV.

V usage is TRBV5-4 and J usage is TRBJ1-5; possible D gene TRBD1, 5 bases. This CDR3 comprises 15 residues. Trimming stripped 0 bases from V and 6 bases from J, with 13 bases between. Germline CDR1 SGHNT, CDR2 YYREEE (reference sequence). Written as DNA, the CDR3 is TGTGCCAGCAGCTTGGGGGGGTCGGGGTCTCAGCCCCAGCATTTT. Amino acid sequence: CASSLGGSGSQPQHF. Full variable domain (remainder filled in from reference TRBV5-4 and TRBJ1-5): ETGVTQSPTHLIKTRGQQVTLRCSSQSGHNTVSWYQQALGQGPQFIFQYYREEENGRGNFPPRFSGLQFPNYSSELNVNALELDDSALYLCASSLGGSGSQPQHFGDGTRLSIL.

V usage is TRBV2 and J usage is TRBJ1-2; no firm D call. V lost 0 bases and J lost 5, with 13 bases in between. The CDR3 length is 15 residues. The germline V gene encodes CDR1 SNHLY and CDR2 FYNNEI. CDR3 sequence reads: CASSEARRTNYGYTF. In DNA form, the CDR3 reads TGTGCCAGCAGTGAAGCGAGACGGACGAATTATGGCTACACCTTC.

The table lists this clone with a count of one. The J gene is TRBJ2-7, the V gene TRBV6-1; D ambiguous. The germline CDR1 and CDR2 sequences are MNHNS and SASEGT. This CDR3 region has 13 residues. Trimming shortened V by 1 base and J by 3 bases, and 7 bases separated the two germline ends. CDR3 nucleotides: TGTGCCAGCAGTGAAGGTGGCTACTACGAGCAGTACTTC. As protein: CASSEGGYYEQYF.

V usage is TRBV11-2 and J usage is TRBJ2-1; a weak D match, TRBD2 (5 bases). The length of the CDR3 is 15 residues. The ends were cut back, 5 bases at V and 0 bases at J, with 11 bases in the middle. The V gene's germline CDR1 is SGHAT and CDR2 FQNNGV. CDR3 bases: TGTGCCAGCAGCGAAGACGACTACTCCTACAATGAGCAGTTCTTC. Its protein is CASSEDDYSYNEQFF.

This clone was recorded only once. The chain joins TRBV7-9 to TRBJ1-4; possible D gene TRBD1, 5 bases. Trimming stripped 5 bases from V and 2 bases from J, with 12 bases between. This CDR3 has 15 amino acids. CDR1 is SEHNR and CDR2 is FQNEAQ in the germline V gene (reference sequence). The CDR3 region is CASSVTGPTNEKLFF. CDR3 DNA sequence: TGTGCCAGCAGCGTAACAGGTCCGACTAATGAAAAACTGTTTTTT.

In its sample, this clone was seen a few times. The CDR3 DNA is TGTGCCAGCAGTGTTCTGGGACAGGGGAACACCGGGGAGCTGTTTTTT. Translated: CASSVLGQGNTGELFF. The rearrangement links TRBV2 to TRBJ2-2; 9 nucleotides align to TRBD1. Unmatched junction bases numbered 4, after V lost 4 bases and J lost 1 base. This CDR3 spans 16 amino acids. CDR1 is SNHLY and CDR2 is FYNNEI in the germline V gene.

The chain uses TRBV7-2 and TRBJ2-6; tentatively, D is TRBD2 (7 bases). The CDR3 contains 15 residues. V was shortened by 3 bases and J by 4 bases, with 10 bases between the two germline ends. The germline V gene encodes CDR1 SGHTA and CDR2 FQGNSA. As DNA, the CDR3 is TGTGCCAGCAGCTTCGCGGGGGCCGGGGCCAACGTCCTGACTTTC. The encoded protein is CASSFAGAGANVLTF.

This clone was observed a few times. Here the CDR3 DNA reads TGTGCCAGCAGCCAAGATTTATGGGATTCACCCCTCCACTTT. The encoded protein is CASSQDLWDSPLHF. V is TRBV4-2 and J is TRBJ1-6; no clear D gene. CDR1 is LGHNA and CDR2 is YNFKEQ in the germline V gene. This CDR3 is 14 amino acids long. With 0 bases removed from V and 8 bases from J, the gap between germline ends came to 8 bases.

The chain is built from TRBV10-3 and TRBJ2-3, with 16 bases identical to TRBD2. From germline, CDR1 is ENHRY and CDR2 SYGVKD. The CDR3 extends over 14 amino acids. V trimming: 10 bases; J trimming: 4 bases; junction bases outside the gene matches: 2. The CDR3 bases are TGTGCCACGGGACTAGCGGGGGGGGCAGATACGCAGTATTTT. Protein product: CATGLAGGADTQYF.

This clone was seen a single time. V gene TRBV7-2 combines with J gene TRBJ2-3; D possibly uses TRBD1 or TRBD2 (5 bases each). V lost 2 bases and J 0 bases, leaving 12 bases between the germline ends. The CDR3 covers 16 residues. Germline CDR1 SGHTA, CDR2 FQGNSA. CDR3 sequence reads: CASSLSGQPSTDTQYF. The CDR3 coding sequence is TGTGCCAGCAGCTTATCGGGGCAACCTAGCACAGATACGCAGTATTTT.

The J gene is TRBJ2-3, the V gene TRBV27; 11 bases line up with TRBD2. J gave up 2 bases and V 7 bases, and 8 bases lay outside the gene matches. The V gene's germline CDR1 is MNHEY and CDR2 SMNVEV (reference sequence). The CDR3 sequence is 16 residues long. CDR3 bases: TGTGCCAGCAACCCCGGGGGACTAGCGGCCACAGATACGCAGTATTTT. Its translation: CASNPGGLAATDTQYF.

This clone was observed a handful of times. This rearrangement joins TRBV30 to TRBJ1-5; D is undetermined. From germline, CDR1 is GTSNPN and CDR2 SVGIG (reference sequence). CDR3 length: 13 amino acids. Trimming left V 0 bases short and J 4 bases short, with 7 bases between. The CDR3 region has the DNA TGTGCCTGGAGTGTAAGGGTAAATCAGCCCCAGCATTTT. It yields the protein CAWSVRVNQPQHF.

The CDR3 DNA sequence: TGTGCCAGCAGTGATTTTATGGTCGTCACAGATACGCAGTATTTT. The encoded protein is CASSDFMVVTDTQYF. The rearrangement links TRBV2 to TRBJ2-3; D remains ambiguous. Germline assignment: CDR1 SNHLY and CDR2 FYNNEI. The CDR3 runs 15 residues. V lost 3 bases to trimming and J lost 2 bases, with 12 bases between them.